One sample yielded the 21 T cell receptor beta chains listed below, sequenced in a study of T-cell memory formation after mild COVID-19. TCRdb processed the 5' RACE reads anew with MiXCR; each CDR3 protein has one entry. Among fewer than 400,000 distinct CDR3 sequences listed, 16% were seen once. The sequencing input was PBMCs or a T cell subset sorted from them (not recorded which). Receptors were obtained from a man between 18 and 29 years old who had mild COVID-19 (a few samples of this study predate the infection). Cell type and time point are not known.

This chain connects TRBV5-1 to TRBJ2-2, with TRBD1 matching 8 bases. The CDR3 is 14 residues long. Germline trimming cut 2 bases from V and 7 bases from J; bases unmatched to any gene: 4. Germline-derived CDR1 and CDR2 are SGHRS and YFSETQ. For the CDR3, the DNA is TGCGCCAGCAGCTTACAGGGGGATGGCGGGGAGCTGTTTTTT. As protein: CASSLQGDGGELFF.

The chain is built from TRBV13 and TRBJ2-7; D call uncertain. V dropped 5 bases and J dropped 2 bases, with 13 bases sitting between them. The length of the CDR3 is 14 residues. In germline, CDR1 is PRHDT, CDR2 FYEKMQ (reference sequence). CDR3 sequence (DNA): TGTGCCAGCAGCCACTCTTCAAGCGCCTACGAGCAGTACGTC. Translation gives CASSHSSSAYEQYV.

The J gene is TRBJ2-5, the V gene TRBV4-3, with D perhaps matching TRBD1 (6 bases). Trimming left V 4 bases short and J 0 bases short, with 15 bases between. The CDR3 length is 16 residues. Germline values: CDR1 LGHNA, CDR2 YSLEER. The DNA for the CDR3 is TGCGCCAGCAGCCCCGAAAGTAGGGGGTACCAAGAGACCCAGTACTTC. This codes for CASSPESRGYQETQYF.

CDR3 nucleotide sequence: TGTGCCAGCAGCCATTTACTAGCGGGGGGAGGGTATGAGCAGTTCTTC. Translated: CASSHLLAGGGYEQFF. The V call is TRBV6-5, the J call TRBJ2-1, with 12 bases fitting TRBD2. This CDR3 is built from 16 residues. Per the germline V gene, CDR1 is MNHEY and CDR2 is SVGAGI. V lost 6 bases to trimming and J lost 8 bases; unmatched junction nucleotides: 11.

This clonotype was detected a few times. The V gene is TRBV5-1, the J gene TRBJ1-1, with D tentatively TRBD1 (6 bases). Between the trimmed V and J ends, which lost 0 bases and 4 bases, there was a span of 13 bases. CDR1 and CDR2 (germline): SGHRS, YFSETQ. The CDR3 has 15 amino acids. The CDR3 DNA follows: TGCGCCAGCAGCTTGGACACAGGGAGTTTCACTGAAGCTTTCTTT. Its translation: CASSLDTGSFTEAFF. Full variable domain (rest looked up from reference TRBV5-1 and TRBJ1-1): KAGVTQTPRYLIKTRGQQVTLSCSPISGHRSVSWYQQTPGQGLQFLFEYFSETQRNKGNFPGRFSGRQFSNSRSEMNVSTLELGDSALYLCASSLDTGSFTEAFFGQGTRLTVV.

This clonotype has more than one count but fewer than ten. The CDR3 bases are TGTGCCTGGAGGGAGACAGGGGCTATGGTGGAGACCCAGTACTTC. Protein: CAWRETGAMVETQYF. The chain links TRBV30 to TRBJ2-5; 8 bases are a match to TRBD1. The CDR3 consists of 15 residues. Germline V gene sequence: CDR1 GTSNPN, CDR2 SVGIG (reference sequence). V lost 3 bases to trimming and J lost 5 bases; unmatched junction nucleotides: 11.

This clonotype showed up many times. The rearrangement joins TRBV5-1 to TRBJ2-5, with 9 nucleotides matching TRBD2. V lost 5 bases to trimming and J lost 4 bases; unmatched junction nucleotides: 15. CDR1 and CDR2 from the germline V gene are SGHRS and YFSETQ. The CDR3 is 17 amino acids. CDR3 sequence (DNA): TGCGCCAGCAGACCAGGTTTGCGGGGGGGCGGAGGAGAGACCCAGTACTTC. Translating gives CASRPGLRGGGGETQYF.

This clonotype was seen a few times. This chain connects TRBV5-1 to TRBJ1-2, with TRBD1 matching 7 bases. V trimming: 3 bases; J trimming: 3 bases; junction bases outside the gene matches: 5. Germline V gene sequence: CDR1 SGHRS, CDR2 YFSETQ. The CDR3 spans 14 residues. CDR3 DNA: TGCGCCAGCAGCTCCCCCGGGACAGACTATGGCTACACCTTC. It yields the protein CASSSPGTDYGYTF.

This clonotype was picked up a small number of times. The chain carries TRBV5-1 and TRBJ1-2; 11 bases line up with TRBD1. Trimming removed 1 base from V and 4 bases from J; junction bases left unmatched: 3. Germline V gene lookup returns CDR1 SGHRS and CDR2 YFSETQ. There are 15 residues in the CDR3. CDR3: CASSLYGTGGYGYTF. The CDR3 nucleotides read TGCGCCAGCAGCTTGTATGGGACAGGGGGCTATGGCTACACCTTC.

This chain joins TRBV7-2 and TRBJ2-5; D gene unclear. The CDR3 has 14 residues. The V gene's germline CDR1 is SGHTA and CDR2 FQGNSA. Trimming removed 5 bases at V and 1 base at J, with 11 bases between. In nucleotides, the CDR3 is TGTGCCAGCAGCCGGGCATTAAGCCAAGAGACCCAGTACTTC. This codes for CASSRALSQETQYF.

This clonotype was recorded a few times. This chain connects TRBV5-5 to TRBJ2-7, with 11 nucleotides matching TRBD1. From germline, CDR1 is SGHKS and CDR2 YYEKEE (reference sequence). Germline trimming cut 2 bases from V and 0 bases from J; bases unmatched to any gene: 7. This CDR3 spans 17 amino acids. CDR3 in DNA: TGTGCCAGCAGCTTAAAAGGACAGGGGGCGTACTCCTACGAGCAGTACGTC. As protein: CASSLKGQGAYSYEQYV.

V and J are TRBV7-2 and TRBJ2-3, with D maybe TRBD2 (6 bases). The CDR3 is 17 residues long. V was trimmed by 2 bases and J by 0 bases, leaving 15 bases between them. From germline, CDR1 is SGHTA and CDR2 FQGNSA. The CDR3 nucleotides are TGTGCCAGCAGCTTATCGGGGACTGCTCCTAGCACAGATACGCAGTATTTT. This encodes CASSLSGTAPSTDTQYF.

The rearrangement joins TRBV9 to TRBJ1-1; 9 nucleotides match TRBD1. Per the germline V gene, CDR1 is SGDLS and CDR2 is YYNGEE. The V and J ends lost 3 bases and 2 bases, in that order; junction bases with no gene match: 8. This CDR3 contains 16 residues. Written as DNA, the CDR3 is TGTGCCAGCAGCGCGCACCTAACAGGGGGCAACACTGAAGCTTTCTTT. Protein sequence: CASSAHLTGGNTEAFF.

This clonotype has only one observation. The rearrangement joins TRBV3-1 to TRBJ2-7, with 8 nucleotides matching TRBD2. This CDR3 region has 14 residues. V lost 4 bases, J lost 2 bases, and 4 bases stayed unmatched. The germline gives CDR1 LGHDT, CDR2 YNNKEL (reference sequence). The CDR3 DNA follows: TGTGCCAGCAGCCGCGGGGGGATTGCCTACGAGCAGTACGTC. Its translation: CASSRGGIAYEQYV.

Only a few counts were recorded for this clonotype. V gene TRBV7-2 combines with J gene TRBJ2-7; 11 bases are a match to TRBD2. Unmatched junction bases numbered 15, after V lost 3 bases and J lost 2 bases. The CDR3 covers 19 residues. CDR1 SGHTA and CDR2 FQGNSA come from the germline V gene. CDR3 sequence (DNA): TGTGCCAGCAGCTTTCGGGCGGCGGTAGCGGGGGGGGGAGCCTACGAGCAGTACTTC. Translated, it gives CASSFRAAVAGGGAYEQYF.

This clonotype was observed a few times. V is TRBV24-1 and J is TRBJ1-1; 9 bases line up with TRBD1. V lost 3 bases and J lost 5; bases outside the gene matches: 6. The CDR3 spans 15 residues. Germline values: CDR1 KGHDR, CDR2 SFDVKD. The CDR3 here is CATSDGHRGRTEAFF. The CDR3 nucleotides are TGTGCCACCAGTGATGGTCACAGGGGGCGTACTGAAGCTTTCTTT.

The chain carries TRBV7-2 and TRBJ2-7; a weak D match, TRBD1 (6 bases). Trimming removed 5 bases at V and 0 bases at J, with 11 bases between. This CDR3 spans 14 amino acids. Germline V lookup: CDR1 SGHTA, CDR2 FQGNSA. Written as DNA, the CDR3 is TGTGCCAGCAGCCCCCAGGGGTTCTCCTACGAGCAGTACGTC. It yields the protein CASSPQGFSYEQYV.

This clonotype was recorded a few times. The rearrangement uses TRBV7-6 and TRBJ2-2, with 9 positions matching TRBD2. The J segment lost 5 bases and the V segment lost 5 bases, leaving 15 bases of the junction unmatched. Germline CDR1 and CDR2: SGHVS and FNYEAQ. This CDR3 has 18 residues. The CDR3: CASSINSGGAYGTGELFF. CDR3 DNA: TGTGCCAGCAGCATCAATAGCGGGGGCGCCTATGGAACCGGGGAGCTGTTTTTT.

The chain is built from TRBV7-2 and TRBJ2-5; 7 bases align to TRBD2. Germline lookup yields CDR1 SGHTA and CDR2 FQGNSA. With 4 bases clipped from V and 5 bases from J, the junction kept 7 bases outside the gene matches. CDR3 length equals 14 residues. The CDR3 DNA follows: TGTGCCAGCAGCTCGGGACTACCCTCCGAGACCCAGTACTTC. Translating gives CASSSGLPSETQYF.

The chain recombines TRBV4-1 with TRBJ2-3; tentatively, D is TRBD2 (6 bases). Germline V gene data show CDR1 as MGHRA and CDR2 as YSYEKL. The CDR3 is 16 amino acids. V was trimmed by 3 bases and J by 1 base, leaving 14 bases between them. This CDR3 is CASSHGGALGTDTQYF. DNA of the CDR3: TGCGCCAGCAGCCACGGAGGGGCTTTGGGCACAGATACGCAGTATTTT.

This clonotype was found once. CDR3 residues: CAISGDRELTDYGYTF. DNA of the CDR3: TGTGCCATCAGCGGGGACAGGGAGCTCACGGACTATGGCTACACCTTC. The chain couples TRBV10-3 to TRBJ1-2; TRBD1 matches at 9 bases. Germline-derived CDR1 and CDR2 are ENHRY and SYGVKD. The CDR3 runs 16 residues. With 6 bases clipped from V and 3 bases from J, the junction kept 11 bases outside the gene matches.